The 22 T cell receptor beta chains given below trace back to one sample, sequenced in a study of blood T cell repertoires in COVID-19. Only in-frame clones appear in the TCRdb table, and some are missing; sequencing was by immunoSEQ multiplex PCR. The sample includes 230,000 or so clones, around 81% seen only once; the top ten take less than 5.5%. The sequenced material came from peripheral blood. All receptors derive from a man aged 50 to 59 with active or convalescent COVID-19.

The chain is built from TRBV30 and TRBJ1-6, with a tentative D call TRBD1 (6 bases). The CDR3 is made up of 15 amino acids. The ends were cut back, 0 bases at V and 7 bases at J, with 13 bases in the middle. Germline-derived CDR1 and CDR2 are GTSNPN and SVGIG (reference sequence). In DNA, the CDR3 is TGTGCCTGGAGTGTAATGGGGGCCGCAAATTCACCCCTCCACTTT. It is translated as CAWSVMGAANSPLHF.

Details on this clone: Other DNA sequences from this sample encode an identical CDR3 as well. This chain connects TRBV19 to TRBJ1-6; 8 nucleotides line up with TRBD1. CDR1 LNHDA and CDR2 SQIVND come from the germline V gene (reference sequence). Trimming removed 10 bases from V and 7 bases from J; junction bases left unmatched: 3. CDR3 size: 12 residues. In DNA, the CDR3 is TGTGCCACCCGACAGGGGAATTCACCCCTCCACTTT. It yields the protein CATRQGNSPLHF.

The table lists this clone with a count of one. This rearrangement joins TRBV29-1 to TRBJ2-7; D might be TRBD2 (5 bases). CDR1 is SQVTM, CDR2 ANQGSEA, per germline. Trimming pared 4 bases from V and 2 bases from J, leaving 9 bases between. The CDR3 contains 12 residues. Here the CDR3 reads CSVVTGTYEQYF. CDR3 DNA: TGCAGCGTTGTAACGGGGACCTACGAGCAGTACTTC.

Concerning this clone itself: The same CDR3 arises from other DNA sequences in this sample as well. The J gene is TRBJ1-5, the V gene TRBV6-6; the D is unclear. The V gene's germline CDR1 is MNHNY and CDR2 SVGAGI (reference sequence). Trimming left V 0 bases short and J 2 bases short, with 8 bases between. The CDR3 loop spans 15 amino acids. CDR3 sequence (DNA): TGTGCCAGCAGTTACTCCGGTGGTGGCAATCAGCCCCAGCATTTT. It yields the protein CASSYSGGGNQPQHF.

The CDR3 region is CASGPGNSFGNTIYF. As DNA, the CDR3 is TGTGCCAGCGGGCCAGGGAATAGCTTTGGAAACACCATATATTTT. The chain recombines TRBV28 with TRBJ1-3; TRBD1 might be the D (5 bases). Trimming left V 8 bases short and J 3 bases short, with 17 bases between. The germline V gene encodes CDR1 MDHEN and CDR2 SYDVKM. The CDR3 consists of 15 residues. The full variable domain, in which reference TRBV28 and TRBJ1-3 provide the parts outside the CDR3, is DVKVTQSSRYLVKRTGEKVFLECVQDMDHENMFWYRQDPGLGLRLIYFSYDVKMKEKGDIPEGYSVSREKKERFSLILESASTNQTSMYLCASGPGNSFGNTIYFGEGSWLTVV.

The V call is TRBV5-1, the J call TRBJ2-3, with D tentatively TRBD1 (6 bases). The germline CDR1 and CDR2 sequences are SGHRS and YFSETQ. CDR3 length: 16 residues. The V end lost 2 bases, the J end lost 3 bases, and 16 bases lay between the germline ends. The CDR3 bases are TGCGCCAGCAGCTTCGGGACACAACGAAGAACAGATACGCAGTATTTT. It translates to CASSFGTQRRTDTQYF. The whole variable domain, remainder taken from reference TRBV5-1 and TRBJ2-3, is KAGVTQTPRYLIKTRGQQVTLSCSPISGHRSVSWYQQTPGQGLQFLFEYFSETQRNKGNFPGRFSGRQFSNSRSEMNVSTLELGDSALYLCASSFGTQRRTDTQYFGPGTRLTVL.

This clone was detected once. The chain uses TRBV5-4 and TRBJ1-2; 10 nucleotides agree with TRBD1. The germline V gene encodes CDR1 SGHNT and CDR2 YYREEE (reference sequence). There are 14 residues in the CDR3. V shed 4 bases and J 6 bases; nucleotides not matched to a gene: 6. The CDR3 loop reads CASSTPTGGNGYTF. The CDR3 DNA is TGTGCCAGCAGCACCCCGACAGGGGGCAATGGCTACACCTTC.

The gene calls are TRBV7-7 and TRBJ2-1; D may be TRBD2 (5 bases). The CDR3 spans 15 residues. Germline CDR1 is SSHAT and CDR2 is FNYEAQ (reference sequence). Trimming removed 5 bases at V and 5 bases at J, with 16 bases between. CDR3 in amino acids: CASSPGREGDNEQFF. The CDR3 DNA reads TGTGCCAGCAGCCCCGGTCGGGAAGGCGACAATGAGCAGTTCTTC.

The rearrangement uses TRBV4-1 and TRBJ2-4; D not resolved. This CDR3 comprises 19 residues. Trimming left V 3 bases short and J 1 base short, with 22 bases between. Looked up from germline, CDR1 is MGHRA and CDR2 is YSYEKL. The CDR3 region has the DNA TGCGCCAGCAGCCAGATCCGACTCGACCTAGGTAGGGCCAAAAACATTCAGTACTTC. Residues: CASSQIRLDLGRAKNIQYF.

This clone was recorded a few times. The genes are TRBV6-4 and TRBJ2-2, with 8 bases aligning to TRBD1. Germline CDR1 reads MRHNA; CDR2 reads SNTAGT. With 10 bases clipped from V and 2 bases from J, the junction kept 6 bases outside the gene matches. The CDR3 sequence is 14 residues long. The CDR3 reads CATRTGPNTGELFF. The CDR3 region has the DNA TGTGCCACCAGGACAGGGCCAAACACCGGGGAGCTGTTTTTT.

V gene TRBV25-1 combines with J gene TRBJ1-1; the match to TRBD1 covers 8 bases. This CDR3 is 13 amino acids long. Germline-derived CDR1 and CDR2 are MGHDK and SYGVNS. Trimming removed 10 bases from V and 6 bases from J; junction bases left unmatched: 10. The CDR3 reads CATSDRVKAEAFF. In DNA, the CDR3 is TGTGCCACTTCGGACAGGGTGAAGGCTGAAGCTTTCTTT.

This chain uses TRBV5-1 with TRBJ2-5, with D perhaps TRBD1 (6 bases). Trimming took off 4 bases at V and 3 bases at J, with 10 bases between the two ends. In germline, CDR1 is SGHRS, CDR2 YFSETQ. The CDR3 sequence is 13 residues long. CDR3 protein: CASSPRTEETQYF. CDR3 nucleotides: TGCGCCAGCAGCCCCCGGACAGAAGAGACCCAGTACTTC. Combining the CDR3 with reference TRBV5-1 and TRBJ2-5 gives the whole variable domain KAGVTQTPRYLIKTRGQQVTLSCSPISGHRSVSWYQQTPGQGLQFLFEYFSETQRNKGNFPGRFSGRQFSNSRSEMNVSTLELGDSALYLCASSPRTEETQYFGPGTRLLVL.

Comment on this clone: At one of its ends the junction is not consistent with the germline gene, which may arise from a read error. The V and J genes are TRBV3-1 (or the pseudogene TRBV3-2) and TRBJ2-5; D possibly corresponds to TRBD2 (5 bases). From germline, CDR1 is LGHDT and CDR2 YNNKEL (reference sequence). The CDR3 is 14 amino acids. The CDR3 sequence is CASSKDYRQETQYF. CDR3 sequence (DNA): TGTGCCAGCAGCAAAGACTACCGACAAGAGACCCAATACTTC.

This clone was observed a single time. The rearrangement links TRBV5-6 to TRBJ1-5; the D gene is possibly TRBD1 (5 bases). Trimming removed 0 bases at V and 9 bases at J, with 13 bases between. Germline V CDR1 and CDR2: SGHDT, YYEEEE. The CDR3 is made up of 14 amino acids. As DNA, the CDR3 is TGTGCCAGCAGCTTGGGACAGACTTCCCCGCCCCAGCATTTT. Its protein is CASSLGQTSPPQHF.

The chain links TRBV19 to TRBJ1-1; D is unresolved. The CDR3 is 15 residues long. V was shortened by 3 bases and J by 4 bases, with 15 bases between the two germline ends. Germline V CDR1 and CDR2: LNHDA, SQIVND (reference sequence). CDR3 in DNA: TGTGCCAGTAGTATGGATTTGGAACCAGGCACTGAAGCTTTCTTT. This codes for CASSMDLEPGTEAFF.

The CDR3 region is CASSIERGDYEQYF. The CDR3 DNA reads TGTGCCAGTAGTATCGAGCGGGGGGACTACGAGCAGTACTTC. The rearrangement joins TRBV19 to TRBJ2-7; 9 positions match TRBD2. The CDR3 is made up of 14 amino acids. Trimming took 3 bases from V and 3 from J; bases not matched to a gene: 3. Looked up from germline, CDR1 is LNHDA and CDR2 is SQIVND (reference sequence).

V gene TRBV25-1 combines with J gene TRBJ2-3; 9 bases map to TRBD2. The V gene end was trimmed by 4 bases and the J gene end by 2 bases; junction bases not matched to a gene: 7. The CDR3 extends over 16 amino acids. Looked up from germline, CDR1 is MGHDK and CDR2 is SYGVNS. The CDR3: CASSARLAANTDTQYF. DNA for the CDR3: TGTGCCAGCAGTGCCAGACTAGCGGCGAACACAGATACGCAGTATTTT.

This clone was counted a few times. The J gene is TRBJ1-5, the V gene TRBV18; D is uncertain. The CDR3 has 12 residues. V was trimmed by 3 bases and J by 11 bases, leaving 11 bases between them. Germline V gene data show CDR1 as KGHSH and CDR2 as LQKENI. The CDR3 DNA sequence: TGTGCCAGCTCACCCTATGGGAGGTCCCAGCATTTT. Amino acid sequence: CASSPYGRSQHF.

The chain couples TRBV3-1 (or the pseudogene TRBV3-2) to TRBJ1-6; D remains ambiguous. V dropped 4 bases and J dropped 7 bases, with 11 bases sitting between them. In germline, CDR1 is LGHDT, CDR2 YNNKEL (reference sequence). The CDR3 is 14 residues long. CDR3 sequence: CASSPRVGNSPLHF. CDR3 coding DNA: TGTGCCAGCAGCCCCCGGGTTGGCAATTCACCCCTCCACTTT.

This clone was counted only a few times. V and J are TRBV19 and TRBJ2-4, with D possibly TRBD1 on 6 matching bases. Germline lookup yields CDR1 LNHDA and CDR2 SQIVND (reference sequence). The CDR3 has 14 residues. The V and J ends lost 7 bases and 4 bases respectively, with 14 bases between them. CDR3: CASNRDVSKNIQYF. CDR3 nucleotide sequence: TGTGCCAGTAACAGGGACGTATCTAAAAACATTCAGTACTTC.

V is TRBV5-1 and J is TRBJ2-1, with 9 bases fitting TRBD2. CDR1 is SGHRS, CDR2 YFSETQ, per germline. V was pared by 3 bases and J by 0 bases, with 4 bases of the junction left unmatched. The CDR3 sequence is 16 residues long. The CDR3 nucleotides are TGCGCCAGCAGCTCTAGCGGGGATAGCTCCTACAATGAGCAGTTCTTC. Amino acids: CASSSSGDSSYNEQFF.

This clone was observed a few times. The gene calls are TRBV10-3 and TRBJ1-2, with TRBD1 matching over 7 bases. Germline CDR1 reads ENHRY; CDR2 reads SYGVKD. V was pared by 4 bases and J by 6 bases, with 5 bases of the junction left unmatched. The CDR3 consists of 13 residues. CDR3 amino acids: CAISARQGNGYTF. The CDR3 nucleotides are TGTGCCATCAGTGCTCGACAGGGCAATGGCTACACCTTC.